These 18 T cell receptor beta chains share one sample of origin, sequenced in a study of T cells and copy number aberrations in small-cell lung cancer. Sequenced by immunoSEQ multiplex PCR; TCRdb stores in-frame clones only, minus some. The sample carries roughly 9,800 clones, over 60% recorded once. The sample comprised normal tissue next to the tumor. These TCRs come from a man aged 55-75 years with small cell lung cancer.

The chain carries TRBV5-5 and TRBJ2-5; 14 bases fit TRBD2. Trimming took 4 bases from V and 6 from J; bases not matched to a gene: 5. The germline V gene encodes CDR1 SGHKS and CDR2 YYEKEE (reference sequence). This CDR3 region has 15 residues. CDR3 protein: CASSEGLAGDKTQYF. The CDR3 DNA sequence: TGTGCCAGCAGCGAGGGACTAGCGGGAGATAAGACCCAGTACTTC.

The V and J genes are TRBV5-1 and TRBJ1-4; 9 positions match TRBD1. Germline lookup yields CDR1 SGHRS and CDR2 YFSETQ. The CDR3 covers 15 residues. Trimming at V came to 0 bases and at J to 5 bases, leaving 2 bases not matched to a gene. The CDR3 is CASSLEGQGNEKLFF. CDR3 nucleotides: TGCGCCAGCAGCTTGGAGGGACAGGGAAATGAAAAACTGTTTTTT.

The chain has TRBV14 and TRBJ2-1; 11 bases agree with TRBD2. Germline V gene lookup returns CDR1 SGHDN and CDR2 FVKESK. Losses at the gene ends were 4 bases for V and 0 bases for J; bases not matched to a gene: 2. The CDR3 extends over 16 amino acids. Written as DNA, the CDR3 is TGTGCCAGCAGCCGGCTAGCGGGAGGCTCCTACAATGAGCAGTTCTTC. This codes for CASSRLAGGSYNEQFF.

The CDR3 sequence is CASGQGTEKLFF. CDR3 nucleotides: TGTGCCAGCGGACAGGGTACGGAAAAACTGTTTTTT. This chain joins TRBV28 and TRBJ1-4; 8 bases are a match to TRBD1. This CDR3 spans 12 amino acids. Germline V lookup: CDR1 MDHEN, CDR2 SYDVKM. The V and J ends lost 8 bases and 8 bases, in that order; junction bases with no gene match: 4. Using reference TRBV28 and TRBJ1-4 for the parts outside the CDR3, the full variable domain is DVKVTQSSRYLVKRTGEKVFLECVQDMDHENMFWYRQDPGLGLRLIYFSYDVKMKEKGDIPEGYSVSREKKERFSLILESASTNQTSMYLCASGQGTEKLFFGSGTQLSVL.

The J gene is TRBJ2-7, the V gene TRBV19; D is unresolved. This CDR3 contains 13 residues. The germline V and J ends were trimmed by 3 bases and 4 bases, with 10 bases remaining between them. The germline CDR1 and CDR2 sequences are LNHDA and SQIVND (reference sequence). This CDR3 reads CASSIVLGYEQYF. In DNA, the CDR3 is TGTGCCAGTAGTATTGTCCTCGGGTACGAGCAGTACTTC.

The V call is TRBV27, the J call TRBJ2-1; 7 bases are a match to TRBD2. The V segment lost 5 bases and the J segment 0 bases; nucleotides outside the gene matches: 1. Germline CDR1 MNHEY, CDR2 SMNVEV (reference sequence). The CDR3 spans 14 residues. Here the CDR3 reads CASSLADSYNEQFF. The CDR3 bases are TGTGCCAGCAGTCTAGCGGACTCCTACAATGAGCAGTTCTTC.

The rearrangement uses TRBV6-5 and TRBJ2-7; TRBD2 agrees at 11 bases. The ends lost 4 bases at V and 0 bases at J; junction bases unmatched: 2. This CDR3 contains 15 residues. Per the germline V gene, CDR1 is MNHEY and CDR2 is SVGAGI. CDR3: CASSSLAGDSYEQYF. CDR3 DNA sequence: TGTGCCAGCAGTTCACTAGCGGGGGACTCCTACGAGCAGTACTTC.

In this sample, this clone turned up a few times. Other DNA sequences in this specimen translate into the identical CDR3. The rearrangement joins TRBV20-1 to TRBJ1-3; D ambiguous. The germline V and J ends were trimmed by 2 bases and 4 bases, with 3 bases remaining between them. The CDR3 has 11 residues. Germline V gene data show CDR1 as DFQATT and CDR2 as SNEGSKA (reference sequence). The CDR3: CSARLGNTIYF. In DNA form, the CDR3 reads TGCAGTGCTAGACTAGGAAACACCATATATTTT.

The J gene is TRBJ1-4, the V gene TRBV2; D unclear. This CDR3 spans 15 amino acids. V was shortened by 4 bases and J by 0 bases, with 9 bases between the two germline ends. Germline V lookup: CDR1 SNHLY, CDR2 FYNNEI. This chain's CDR3 is CASSAFSPTNEKLFF. Written as DNA, the CDR3 is TGTGCCAGCAGTGCTTTCAGCCCAACTAATGAAAAACTGTTTTTT.

The J gene is TRBJ2-1, the V gene TRBV6-5; no clear D gene. Germline CDR1 MNHEY, CDR2 SVGAGI. This CDR3 contains 13 residues. V gave up 2 bases and J gave up 6 bases, with 8 bases separating them. CDR3 sequence: CASSYTPVNEQFF. CDR3 nucleotides: TGTGCCAGCAGTTACACCCCTGTCAATGAGCAGTTCTTC.

The rearrangement joins TRBV18 to TRBJ1-1, with 8 bases that match TRBD1. This CDR3 has 14 amino acids. From germline, CDR1 is KGHSH and CDR2 LQKENI. V shed 4 bases and J 1 base; nucleotides not matched to a gene: 2. The CDR3 reads CASSRDRRNTEAFF. DNA for the CDR3: TGTGCCAGCTCACGGGACAGGAGGAACACTGAAGCTTTCTTT.

This clone is judged medium-sized. J is TRBJ2-7 and V is TRBV5-5; 11 bases are shared with TRBD1. CDR1 is SGHKS, CDR2 YYEKEE, per germline (reference sequence). V was pared by 5 bases and J by 2 bases, with 6 bases of the junction left unmatched. The CDR3 length is 15 residues. CDR3 DNA: TGTGCCAGCAGACAGGGACAGGGGGTCGCCTACGAGCAGTACTTC. Translation: CASRQGQGVAYEQYF.

The chain recombines TRBV7-3 with TRBJ2-2; D call uncertain. This CDR3 has 14 residues. The germline V and J ends were trimmed by 5 bases and 2 bases, with 9 bases remaining between them. The V gene's germline CDR1 is SGHTA and CDR2 FQGTGA. The CDR3 here is CASSLNRNTGELFF. The CDR3 DNA reads as TGTGCCAGCAGCCTGAATCGCAACACCGGGGAGCTGTTTTTT. The entire variable domain, with the rest obtained from reference TRBV7-3 and TRBJ2-2, is as follows: GAGVSQTPSNKVTEKGKYVELRCDPISGHTALYWYRQSLGQGPEFLIYFQGTGAADDSGLPNDRFFAVRPEGSVSTLKIQRTERGDSAVYLCASSLNRNTGELFFGEGSRLTVL.

The chain carries TRBV29-1 and TRBJ2-7; 12 bases align to TRBD2. V was pared by 6 bases and J by 0 bases, with 6 bases of the junction left unmatched. Germline CDR1 SQVTM, CDR2 ANQGSEA. This CDR3 is 15 amino acids long. The CDR3 region has the DNA TGCAGCGTCCCTCTAGCGGGAGGGCACTCCTACGAGCAGTACTTC. Its protein product is CSVPLAGGHSYEQYF.

This chain uses TRBV7-2 with TRBJ1-2; TRBD1 matches 8 bases. V dropped 1 base and J dropped 8; count of bases not matched to a gene: 12. Germline lookup yields CDR1 SGHTA and CDR2 FQGNSA. The length of the CDR3 is 16 residues. The CDR3 nucleotides read TGTGCCAGCAGCTTAGGTGCCGGACAGGGTGTGTGGGGCTACACCTTC. Amino acid sequence: CASSLGAGQGVWGYTF.

The V and J genes are TRBV6-1 and TRBJ1-4; D is unclear. CDR3 length equals 11 residues. V was pared by 7 bases and J by 7 bases, with 7 bases between. Germline V gene data show CDR1 as MNHNS and CDR2 as SASEGT. For the CDR3, the DNA is TGTGCCAGCATTCTGGGTGAAAAACTGTTTTTT. Translated: CASILGEKLFF.

The chain couples TRBV30 to TRBJ2-7; the D gene is possibly TRBD2 (6 bases). Trimming removed 5 bases from V and 7 bases from J, with 21 bases in between. The CDR3 totals 14 residues. CDR1 is GTSNPN and CDR2 is SVGIG in the germline V gene (reference sequence). The DNA of the CDR3 is TGTGCCTGGCATTTCGGCGGGACCCGAGGAGAGCAGTACTTC. This sequence encodes CAWHFGGTRGEQYF.

This rearrangement joins TRBV5-1 to TRBJ2-7; 7 bases match TRBD1. V trimming: 2 bases; J trimming: 3 bases; junction bases outside the gene matches: 5. Germline lookup yields CDR1 SGHRS and CDR2 YFSETQ. The CDR3 is 14 amino acids. The CDR3 loop reads CASSFDREYYEQYF. For the CDR3, the DNA is TGCGCCAGCAGCTTTGACAGGGAGTACTACGAGCAGTACTTC.